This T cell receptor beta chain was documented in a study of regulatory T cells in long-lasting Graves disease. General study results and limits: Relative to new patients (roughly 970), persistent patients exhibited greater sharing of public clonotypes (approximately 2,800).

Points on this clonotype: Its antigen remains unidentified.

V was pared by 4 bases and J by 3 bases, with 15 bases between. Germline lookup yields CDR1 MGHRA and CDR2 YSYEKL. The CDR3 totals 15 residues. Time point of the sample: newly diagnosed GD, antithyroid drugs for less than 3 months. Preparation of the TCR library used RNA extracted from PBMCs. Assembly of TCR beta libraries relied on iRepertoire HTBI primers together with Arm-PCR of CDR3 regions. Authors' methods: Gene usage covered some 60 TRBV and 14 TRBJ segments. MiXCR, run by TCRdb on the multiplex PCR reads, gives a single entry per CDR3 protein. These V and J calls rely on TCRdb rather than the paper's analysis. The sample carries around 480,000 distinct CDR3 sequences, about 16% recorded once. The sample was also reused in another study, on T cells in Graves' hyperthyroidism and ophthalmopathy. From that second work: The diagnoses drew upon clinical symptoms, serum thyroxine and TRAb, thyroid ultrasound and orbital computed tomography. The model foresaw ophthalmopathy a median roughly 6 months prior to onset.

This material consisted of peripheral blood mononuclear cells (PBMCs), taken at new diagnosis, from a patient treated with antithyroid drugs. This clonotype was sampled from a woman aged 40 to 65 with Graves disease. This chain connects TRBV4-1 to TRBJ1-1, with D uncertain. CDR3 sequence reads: CASSRLPGTYTEAFF. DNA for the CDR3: TGCGCCAGCAGCCGCCTGCCGGGAACCTACACTGAAGCTTTCTTT.